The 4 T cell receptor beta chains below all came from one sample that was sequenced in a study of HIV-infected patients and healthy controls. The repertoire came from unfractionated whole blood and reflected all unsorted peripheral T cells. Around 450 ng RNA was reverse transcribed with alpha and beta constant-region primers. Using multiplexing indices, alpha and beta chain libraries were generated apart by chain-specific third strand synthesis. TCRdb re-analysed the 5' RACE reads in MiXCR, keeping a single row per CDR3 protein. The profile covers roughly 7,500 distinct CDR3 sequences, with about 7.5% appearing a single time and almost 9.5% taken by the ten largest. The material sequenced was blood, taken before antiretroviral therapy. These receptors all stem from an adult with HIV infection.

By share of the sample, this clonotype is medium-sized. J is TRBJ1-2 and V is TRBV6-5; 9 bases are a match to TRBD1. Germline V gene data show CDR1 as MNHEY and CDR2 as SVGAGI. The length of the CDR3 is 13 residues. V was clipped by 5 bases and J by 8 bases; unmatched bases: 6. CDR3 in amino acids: CASSGGTGTGYTF. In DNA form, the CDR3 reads TGTGCCAGCAGTGGAGGGACAGGGACCGGCTACACCTTC.

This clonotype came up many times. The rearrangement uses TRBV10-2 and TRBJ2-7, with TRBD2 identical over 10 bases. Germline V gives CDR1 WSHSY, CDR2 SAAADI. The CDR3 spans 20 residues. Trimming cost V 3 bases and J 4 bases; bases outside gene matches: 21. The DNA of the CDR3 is TGCGCCAGCAGTGATATTATAGGGACTAGCGCTAGACTCCGACGTTACGAGCAGTACTTC. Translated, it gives CASSDIIGTSARLRRYEQYF.

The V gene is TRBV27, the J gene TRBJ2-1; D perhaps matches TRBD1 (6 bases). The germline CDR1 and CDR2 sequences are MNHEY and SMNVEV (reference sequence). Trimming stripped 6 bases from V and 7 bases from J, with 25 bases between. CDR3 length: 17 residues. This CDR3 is CASSTRTAFEPRNEQFF. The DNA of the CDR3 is TGTGCCAGCAGCACCAGGACAGCCTTCGAGCCCCGGAATGAGCAGTTCTTC.

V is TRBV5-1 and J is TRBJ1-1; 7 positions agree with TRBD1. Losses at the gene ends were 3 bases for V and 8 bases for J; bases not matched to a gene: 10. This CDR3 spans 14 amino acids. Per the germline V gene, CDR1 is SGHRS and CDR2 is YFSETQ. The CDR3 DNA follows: TGCGCCAGCAGCTGGACAGGTCCATACCGGGAAGCTTTCTTT. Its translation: CASSWTGPYREAFF.